This T cell receptor beta chain originates from a study of response to subunit inactivated influenza vaccine. TCRdb processed the RT-PCR reads anew with MiXCR; each CDR3 protein has one entry. The repertoire holds hundreds of thousands of distinct CDR3 sequences, with around 11% as singletons. CDR3 length: 12 residues. Trimming stripped 1 base from V and 6 bases from J, with 8 bases between. Germline V gene sequence: CDR1 SGHRS, CDR2 YFSETQ. This clonotype was detected only a few times. This sequence was found in a man aged 50-60 years who received an inactivated influenza vaccine. Sequencing used PBMCs from blood, obtained on the day of vaccination. The chain combines TRBV5-1 with TRBJ2-7; possible D gene TRBD1, 6 bases. CDR3 loop: CASSLTGPEQYF. The CDR3, as DNA: TGCGCCAGCAGCTTGACAGGGCCCGAGCAGTACTTC.